This note documents a single T cell receptor (beta chain) sequence. Only in-frame clones appear in the TCRdb table, and some are missing; sequencing was by immunoSEQ multiplex PCR. The sample holds about 67,000 clones, 88% seen once. The sample comes from a study of blood T cell repertoires in COVID-19. Across the whole study: Sites across the United States, Italy and Spain contributed samples from acute and convalescent COVID-19. Sources were T cells, B-cell-depleted T cells, or PBMCs; the material itself was cDNA or gDNA.

The length of the CDR3 is 14 residues. CDR1 is SEHNR, CDR2 FQNEAQ, per germline (reference sequence). V gave up 6 bases and J gave up 4 bases; unmatched junction bases: 5. The rearrangement links TRBV7-9 to TRBJ1-1, with 10 bases fitting TRBD1. Source material: peripheral blood. The clonotype comes from a woman aged 55-69 years with acute or convalescent COVID-19. In nucleotides, the CDR3 is TGTGCCAGCAGACCGGGACAGGGGCCCACTGAAGCTTTCTTT. Amino acid sequence: CASRPGQGPTEAFF.